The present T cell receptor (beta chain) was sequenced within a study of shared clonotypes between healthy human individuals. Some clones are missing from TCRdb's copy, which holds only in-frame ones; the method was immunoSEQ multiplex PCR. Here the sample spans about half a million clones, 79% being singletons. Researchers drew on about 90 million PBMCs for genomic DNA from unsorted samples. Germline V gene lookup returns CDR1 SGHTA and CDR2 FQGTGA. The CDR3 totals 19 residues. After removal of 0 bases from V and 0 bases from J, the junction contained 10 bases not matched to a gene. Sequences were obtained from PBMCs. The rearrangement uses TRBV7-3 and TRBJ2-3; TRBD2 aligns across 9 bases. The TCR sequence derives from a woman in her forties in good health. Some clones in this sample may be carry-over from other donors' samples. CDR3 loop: CASSLTGGRAVRSTDTQYF. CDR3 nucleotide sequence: TGTGCCAGCAGCTTAACGGGCGGGAGGGCTGTCAGAAGCACAGATACGCAGTATTTT. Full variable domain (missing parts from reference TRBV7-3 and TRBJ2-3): GAGVSQTPSNKVTEKGKYVELRCDPISGHTALYWYRQSLGQGPEFLIYFQGTGAADDSGLPNDRFFAVRPEGSVSTLKIQRTERGDSAVYLCASSLTGGRAVRSTDTQYFGPGTRLTVL.